The 17 T cell receptor beta chains below were found in one sample sequenced in a study of T cell responses to AZD1222 COVID-19 vaccine. The table came from immunoSEQ multiplex PCR; TCRdb's copy has only in-frame clones and leaves some out. The sample includes roughly 180,000 clones, 87% of them seen just once. The sequencing here drew on peripheral blood, taken on day 0 of AZD1222 vaccination. These receptors originate from an adult in good health.

The V and J genes are TRBV27 and TRBJ2-7; TRBD2 matches at 11 bases. V lost 6 bases, J lost 1 base, and 8 bases stayed unmatched. The CDR3 totals 16 residues. Germline assignment: CDR1 MNHEY and CDR2 SMNVEV (reference sequence). DNA of the CDR3: TGTGCCAGCAGCCGCCTCGGGACTAGCGGTTCCTACGAGCAGTACTTC. Translating it yields CASSRLGTSGSYEQYF.

The rearrangement links TRBV5-1 to TRBJ1-3; a possible D gene is TRBD1 (6 bases). Trimming left V 0 bases short and J 4 bases short, with 8 bases between. The CDR3 has 14 amino acids. CDR1 and CDR2 (germline): SGHRS, YFSETQ. The CDR3 loop is CASSLEGQGNTIYF. The DNA for the CDR3 is TGCGCCAGCAGCTTGGAGGGACAAGGAAACACCATATATTTT.

This clone was observed a single time. The J gene is TRBJ2-5, the V gene TRBV5-1, with D possibly TRBD2 on 5 matching bases. Germline assignment: CDR1 SGHRS and CDR2 YFSETQ. CDR3 length: 15 amino acids. V lost 2 bases, J lost 4 bases, and 15 bases lay in between. CDR3 DNA: TGCGCCAGCAGCTTTGGCGGGTTGGATCGAGAGACCCAGTACTTC. Protein: CASSFGGLDRETQYF.

V usage is TRBV28 and J usage is TRBJ1-2, with TRBD1 matching over 8 bases. Trimming at V came to 4 bases and at J to 5 bases, leaving 3 bases not matched to a gene. The CDR3 consists of 13 residues. The germline V gene encodes CDR1 MDHEN and CDR2 SYDVKM. The CDR3 bases are TGTGCCAGCAGTTCTGACAGGGGATATGGCTACACCTTC. As protein: CASSSDRGYGYTF.

The chain uses TRBV18 and TRBJ2-7; TRBD1 might be the D (6 bases). The CDR3 totals 12 residues. Germline V gene sequence: CDR1 KGHSH, CDR2 LQKENI. The V end was cut by 1 base, the J end by 10 bases, with 11 bases between. CDR3 sequence: CASSPRQEFQYF. As DNA, the CDR3 is TGTGCCAGCTCACCACGACAGGAATTTCAGTACTTC.

This clone was counted once. The V and J genes are TRBV28 and TRBJ2-7; 7 bases map to TRBD2. V dropped 5 bases and J dropped 5; count of bases not matched to a gene: 9. The V gene's germline CDR1 is MDHEN and CDR2 SYDVKM. CDR3 length: 14 residues. CDR3 amino acids: CASSPPRGSHEQYF. DNA of the CDR3: TGTGCCAGCAGTCCACCCCGCGGGAGCCACGAGCAGTACTTC.

V is TRBV15 and J is TRBJ2-1; 12 positions agree with TRBD1. V lost 4 bases to trimming and J lost 7 bases; unmatched junction nucleotides: 11. This CDR3 contains 17 residues. Germline CDR1 is LNHNV and CDR2 is YYDKDF (reference sequence). The CDR3 sequence is CATSTFPGQGAGNEQFF. The CDR3 DNA is TGTGCCACCAGCACCTTCCCGGGACAGGGGGCCGGGAATGAGCAGTTCTTC.

V and J are TRBV7-9 and TRBJ2-3; D perhaps matches TRBD2 (5 bases). Between the trimmed V and J ends, which lost 3 bases and 0 bases, there was a span of 13 bases. Germline V lookup: CDR1 SEHNR, CDR2 FQNEAQ (reference sequence). There are 16 residues in the CDR3. The CDR3 DNA follows: TGTGCCAGCAGCTTGATTGGTCGAGGGAGCACAGATACGCAGTATTTT. Translated, it gives CASSLIGRGSTDTQYF.

V and J are TRBV6-5 and TRBJ2-5, with 7 bases that match TRBD2. Trimming removed 7 bases from V and 5 bases from J; junction bases left unmatched: 7. The CDR3 is 13 residues long. Per germline, CDR1 MNHEY and CDR2 SVGAGI. For the CDR3, the DNA is TGTGCCAGCACGCCCCTGGGAGGGGAGACCCAGTACTTC. Translation gives CASTPLGGETQYF.

This chain uses TRBV7-2 with TRBJ2-7; 7 bases fit TRBD2. The CDR3 spans 16 residues. Germline CDR1 is SGHTA and CDR2 is FQGNSA. V lost 1 base and J lost 3; bases outside the gene matches: 9. In DNA form, the CDR3 reads TGTGCCAGCAGCTTAGGTGGGAGGGTGATTAGCTACGAGCAGTACTTC. Amino acid sequence: CASSLGGRVISYEQYF. The variable domain in full, with the rest retrieved from reference TRBV7-2 and TRBJ2-7, is GAGVSQSPSNKVTEKGKDVELRCDPISGHTALYWYRQSLGQGLEFLIYFQGNSAPDKSGLPSDRFSAERTGGSVSTLTIQRTQQEDSAVYLCASSLGGRVISYEQYFGPGTRLTVT.

J is TRBJ2-3 and V is TRBV6-5; 9 nucleotides align to TRBD1. The trim removed 6 bases at V and 5 bases at J, leaving 6 bases unmatched. The CDR3 contains 14 residues. CDR1 MNHEY and CDR2 SVGAGI come from the germline V gene. CDR3 amino acids: CASRPGTGRDTQYF. The CDR3 bases are TGTGCCAGCAGACCCGGGACAGGGCGAGATACGCAGTATTTT.

The V and J genes are TRBV4-2 and TRBJ1-5; 7 nucleotides align to TRBD1. The V and J ends lost 0 bases and 3 bases, in that order; junction bases with no gene match: 2. This CDR3 spans 15 amino acids. The germline CDR1 and CDR2 sequences are LGHNA and YNFKEQ. The CDR3 DNA reads as TGTGCCAGCAGCCAAGAGGGACAGCTCAATCAGCCCCAGCATTTT. It codes for CASSQEGQLNQPQHF.

V and J are TRBV25-1 and TRBJ1-1, with D perhaps matching TRBD1 (6 bases). The CDR3 sequence is 12 residues long. Germline CDR1 is MGHDK and CDR2 is SYGVNS. V lost 5 bases and J 5 bases, leaving 9 bases between the germline ends. DNA of the CDR3: TGTGCCAGCAGTCCCAGGGGAACTGAAGCTTTCTTT. It translates to CASSPRGTEAFF. Combining the CDR3 with reference TRBV25-1 and TRBJ1-1 gives the whole variable domain EADIYQTPRYLVIGTGKKITLECSQTMGHDKMYWYQQDPGMELHLIHYSYGVNSTEKGDLSSESTVSRIRTEHFPLTLESARPSHTSQYLCASSPRGTEAFFGQGTRLTVV.

The CDR3 is CASSLPVNLDYEQYF. Here the CDR3 DNA reads TGTGCCAGCAGCTTACCGGTAAACCTAGACTACGAGCAGTACTTC. The J gene is TRBJ2-7, the V gene TRBV11-2; no firm D call. V lost 2 bases and J 3 bases, leaving 14 bases between the germline ends. The V gene's germline CDR1 is SGHAT and CDR2 FQNNGV. The CDR3 loop spans 15 amino acids.

The CDR3 region has the DNA TGCGCCAGCAGGTCAGAGGTCCACTATAATTCACCCCTCCACTTT. Its translation is CASRSEVHYNSPLHF. The chain combines TRBV5-1 with TRBJ1-6, with D unclear. V gave up 5 bases and J gave up 3 bases, with 12 bases separating them. Germline values: CDR1 SGHRS, CDR2 YFSETQ. The CDR3 has 15 residues. Based on the CDR3 plus reference TRBV5-1 and TRBJ1-6, the full variable domain is KAGVTQTPRYLIKTRGQQVTLSCSPISGHRSVSWYQQTPGQGLQFLFEYFSETQRNKGNFPGRFSGRQFSNSRSEMNVSTLELGDSALYLCASRSEVHYNSPLHFGNGTRLTVT.

V usage is TRBV11-2 and J usage is TRBJ2-7; 9 bases are shared with TRBD2. Looked up from germline, CDR1 is SGHAT and CDR2 is FQNNGV. Trimming removed 4 bases from V and 6 bases from J; junction bases left unmatched: 13. This CDR3 comprises 16 residues. The CDR3 region is CASSYTGAGGATEQYF. The CDR3 DNA reads as TGTGCCAGCAGCTATACAGGGGCGGGAGGGGCTACCGAGCAGTACTTC.

CDR3 protein: CASSPGQDSAGYTF. CDR3 DNA: TGTGCCAGCAGCCCGGGACAGGATAGTGCTGGCTACACCTTC. J is TRBJ1-2 and V is TRBV7-2, with 8 bases aligning to TRBD1. This CDR3 region has 14 residues. Trimming took 5 bases from V and 7 from J; bases not matched to a gene: 9. CDR1 is SGHTA and CDR2 is FQGNSA in the germline V gene.